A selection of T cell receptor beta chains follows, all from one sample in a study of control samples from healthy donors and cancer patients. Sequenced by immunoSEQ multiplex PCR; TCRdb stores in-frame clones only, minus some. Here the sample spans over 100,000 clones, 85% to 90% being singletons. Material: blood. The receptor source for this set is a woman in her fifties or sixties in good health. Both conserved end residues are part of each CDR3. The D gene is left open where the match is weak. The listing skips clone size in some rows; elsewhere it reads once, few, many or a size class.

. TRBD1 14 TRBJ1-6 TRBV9 TGTGCCAGCAGCGGACAGGGGGAAAATTCACCCCTCCACTTT CASSGQGENSPLHF
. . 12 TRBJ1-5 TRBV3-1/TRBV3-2 TGTGCCAGCAGCGAGGGAGGACGGCCCCAGCATTTT CASSEGGRPQHF
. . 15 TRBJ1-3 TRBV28 TGTGCCAGCAGCATAGGGGGGGCGGGTGGAAACACCATATATTTT CASSIGGAGGNTIYF
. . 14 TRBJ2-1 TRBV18 TGTGCCAGCTCACAGACTAGTAACAACAATGAGCAGTTCTTC CASSQTSNNNEQFF
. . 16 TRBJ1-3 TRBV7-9 TGTGCCAGCAGCTTAAGGACGGCCACCTCTGGAAACACCATATATTTT CASSLRTATSGNTIYF
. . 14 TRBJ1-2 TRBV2 TGTGCCAGCAGGGGTGTTGGGGGTCCCTATGGCTACACCTTC CASRGVGGPYGYTF
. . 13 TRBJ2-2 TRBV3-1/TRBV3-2 TGTGCCAGCAGCCAAGCTAACACCGGGGAGCTGTTTTTT CASSQANTGELFF
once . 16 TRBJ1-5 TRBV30 TGTGCCTGGAGTGTCCCGGCCCCGGGAGGCAATCAGCCCCAGCATTTT CAWSVPAPGGNQPQHF
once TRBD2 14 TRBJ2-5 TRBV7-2 TGTGCCAGCAGCCCTAGCGGGAGAGGAGAGACCCAGTACTTC CASSPSGRGETQYF
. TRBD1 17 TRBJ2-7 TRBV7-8 TGTGCCAGCAGCTCCAACATTGGGACAGCGAGGGCCTACGAGCAGTACTTC CASSSNIGTARAYEQYF
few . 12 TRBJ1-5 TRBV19 TGTGCCAGTACCCCAGGGAATCAGCCCCAGCATTTT CASTPGNQPQHF
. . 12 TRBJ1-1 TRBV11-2 TGTGCCAGCAGCTTTTCGTCTCTCCAAGCTTTCTTT CASSFSSLQAFF
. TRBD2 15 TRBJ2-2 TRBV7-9 TGTGCCAGCAGCCCCCCGGGAGGGAACACCGGGGAGCTGTTTTTT CASSPPGGNTGELFF
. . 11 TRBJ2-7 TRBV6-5 TGTGCCAGCAGTTTCGGGGACGAGCAGTACTTC CASSFGDEQYF
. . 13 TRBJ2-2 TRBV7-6 TGTGCCGTCAGTAGCAGGGGCGCCGGGGAGCTGTTTTTT CAVSSRGAGELFF
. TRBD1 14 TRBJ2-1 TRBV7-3 TGTGCCAGCAGCCGGGGACAGGGGGCCTATGAGCAGTTCTTC CASSRGQGAYEQFF